The sequence of this T cell receptor beta chain was determined in a study of T cells after yellow fever vaccination. Looking at the study overall: SMART-Seq v4 Ultra Low Input served to prepare low-cell-number fractions.

This clonotype was counted at least ten times. Its antigen is as yet unknown. TCRdb used MiXCR to reprocess the 5' RACE reads, holding one entry per CDR3 protein. The table lists about 320,000 distinct CDR3 sequences, around 4.5% of them singletons. Study results and limitations: Of the clonotypes, a small share occurred in both CD4 and CD8 compartments.

The CDR3 contains 14 residues. From germline, CDR1 is DFQATT and CDR2 SNEGSKA (reference sequence). V dropped 6 bases and J dropped 9; count of bases not matched to a gene: 14. The sequence was collected from a man between 18 and 35 years old who received the YFV17D yellow fever vaccine. Sample: PBMCs, taken 15 days after the yellow fever booster vaccination. The J gene is TRBJ2-1, the V gene TRBV20-1; 7 bases are a match to TRBD2. DNA of the CDR3: TGCAGTGCCGATCGTGGGGGGGTTCGAGGTGAGCAGTTCTTC. Its translation: CSADRGGVRGEQFF.